The rows below give T cell receptor beta chains drawn from one sample of a study of persistence of HIV-infected CD4 T cells. Their antigens are not known. Sequencing was performed with immunoSEQ multiplex PCR; in TCRdb, only in-frame clones are kept and a portion is missing. Here the sample spans 35,000 to 50,000 clones, around 89% being singletons. The sample was CD4+ T cells sorted from PBMCs after approximately 18-hour stimulation, taken from a patient who received antiretroviral therapy. The receptors shown here come from an adult man with HIV who was CMV-seropositive. Each CDR3 is given with its conserved first and last residue. The order of the fields is clone size, J gene, V gene, D gene, CDR3 protein, CDR3 DNA. A D gene is named only where the DNA matches it firmly. Expanded clones get a size class; other rows say once, few or many, or leave the size out.

- TRBJ2-1 TRBV5-4 - CASSFKTNEQFF TGTGCCAGCAGCTTTAAGACCAATGAGCAGTTCTTC
- TRBJ1-2 TRBV19 TRBD1 CASSSPDRGYRGYTF TGTGCCAGTAGTTCGCCGGACAGGGGTTATCGGGGCTACACCTTC
once TRBJ1-2 TRBV20-1 - CSANGNYGYTF TGCAGTGCCAACGGGAACTATGGCTACACCTTC
- TRBJ1-2 TRBV7-6 TRBD1 CASSLETGGGYTF TGTGCCAGCAGCTTAGAAACAGGGGGTGGCTACACCTTC
- TRBJ1-2 TRBV19 - CASSRAGIDGVYGYTF TGTGCCAGTAGTCGGGCAGGGATAGACGGCGTGTATGGCTACACCTTC
- TRBJ1-1 TRBV5-1 - CASSLASSGTEAFF TGCGCCAGCAGCTTGGCTTCCAGTGGGACTGAAGCTTTCTTT
- TRBJ2-1 TRBV2 TRBD1 CASSFDRALYNEQFF TGTGCCAGCAGCTTCGACAGGGCCCTTTACAATGAGCAGTTCTTC
- TRBJ2-6 TRBV4-1 - CASSQSQSGANVLTF TGCGCCAGCAGCCAATCGCAGTCTGGGGCCAACGTCCTGACTTTC
- TRBJ2-5 TRBV2 TRBD1 CAGGQGQETQYF TGTGCCGGGGGACAGGGGCAAGAGACCCAGTACTTC
- TRBJ1-1 TRBV7-2 TRBD1 CASSLWTGANTEAFF TGTGCCAGCAGCCTATGGACAGGAGCAAACACTGAAGCTTTCTTT
once TRBJ1-5 TRBV19 TRBD1 CASRGDRRQPQHF TGTGCCAGTAGGGGGGACAGACGGCAGCCCCAGCATTTT
- TRBJ2-1 TRBV5-1 - CASSSRTETEQFF TGCGCCAGCAGCTCCCGGACAGAGACTGAGCAGTTCTTC
- TRBJ2-5 TRBV6-2/TRBV6-3 TRBD2 CASSLLAGSFQETQYF TGTGCCAGCAGTTTACTAGCGGGGTCATTTCAAGAGACCCAGTACTTC
- TRBJ2-7 TRBV28 - CASSQGRYEQYF TGTGCCAGCAGTCAGGGGAGGTACGAGCAGTACTTC
- TRBJ1-5 TRBV28 - CASSLYAGGSNQPQHF TGTGCCAGCAGTTTATACGCAGGAGGTAGCAATCAGCCCCAGCATTTT
- TRBJ2-4 TRBV5-1 TRBD1 CASSLEGQGNIQYF TGCGCCAGCAGCTTGGAGGGACAGGGGAACATTCAGTACTTC
once TRBJ1-3 TRBV9 - CASSVASNGNTIYF TGTGCCAGCAGCGTAGCCAGTAATGGAAACACCATATATTTT
once TRBJ2-7 TRBV6-5 - CASRGPSYVYEQYF TGTGCCAGCAGGGGACCCTCCTACGTTTACGAGCAGTACTTC
few TRBJ2-6 TRBV27 - CASSLSGDGANVLTF TGTGCCAGCAGTTTATCAGGGGATGGGGCCAACGTCCTGACTTTC
- TRBJ2-1 TRBV7-2 - CASSSGGPSYNEQFF TGTGCCAGCAGCTCAGGCGGGCCCTCCTACAATGAGCAGTTCTTC
- TRBJ1-5 TRBV27 - CASSVNSLSPQHF TGTGCCAGCAGTGTCAACAGCCTTTCCCCCCAGCATTTT
- TRBJ1-3 TRBV10-2 - CASSEGGNTIYF TGCGCCAGCAGTGAGGGGGGCAACACCATATATTTT
- TRBJ2-1 TRBV18 TRBD2 CASSPPNLAGDNEQFF TGTGCCAGCTCACCACCAAACCTAGCGGGTGATAATGAGCAGTTCTTC
once TRBJ1-4 TRBV2 - CASSKGWTNEKLFF TGTGCCAGCAGTAAGGGGTGGACTAATGAAAAACTGTTTTTT